The present entry profiles one T cell receptor beta chain with its context. This CDR3 contains 14 residues. The V gene end was trimmed by 6 bases and the J gene end by 5 bases; junction bases not matched to a gene: 7. Germline V gene data show CDR1 as LNHNV and CDR2 as YYDKDF (reference sequence). When the RNA was reverse transcribed, random hexamers were used with an input of roughly 0.45 to 1 ug. An immunoSEQ multiplex PCR amplified TCR beta CDR3 over 54 Vbeta and 13 Jbeta. TCRdb itself ran the immunoSEQ multiplex PCR reads through MiXCR, one entry per CDR3 protein. The sample includes 150,000 to 250,000 distinct CDR3 sequences, 90% to 95% of them seen just once. The multiple sclerosis controls comprised treatment-naive patients whose relapsing-remitting disease was stable or active. TEMRA cells were FACS-enriched, unlike CD8+ and CD4+ T cells, which were negatively isolated. These data belong to a study of CD8 T cells in Susac syndrome.

This chain joins TRBV15 and TRBJ1-5; 7 bases agree with TRBD1. This receptor was taken from a human donor with multiple sclerosis. Sequenced sample: CD4+ T cells from PBMCs. Written as DNA, the CDR3 is TGTGCCACCAGTAGGGACAGCAACTATCAGCCCCAGCATTTT. It yields the protein CATSRDSNYQPQHF.